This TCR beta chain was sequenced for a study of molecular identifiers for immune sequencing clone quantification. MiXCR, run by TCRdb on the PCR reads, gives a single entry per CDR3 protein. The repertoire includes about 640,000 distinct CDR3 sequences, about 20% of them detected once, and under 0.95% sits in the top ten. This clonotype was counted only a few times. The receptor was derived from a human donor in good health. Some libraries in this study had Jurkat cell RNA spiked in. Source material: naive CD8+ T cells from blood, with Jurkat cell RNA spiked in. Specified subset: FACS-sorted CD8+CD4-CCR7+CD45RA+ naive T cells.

The CDR3 loop is CASSQEFWGNYGYTF. CDR3 DNA sequence: TGCGCCAGCAGCCAAGAGTTCTGGGGTAACTATGGCTACACCTTC. The genes are TRBV4-3 and TRBJ1-2; D unclear. The length of the CDR3 is 15 residues. Trimming pared 0 bases from V and 1 base from J, leaving 9 bases between. From germline, CDR1 is LGHNA and CDR2 YSLEER.